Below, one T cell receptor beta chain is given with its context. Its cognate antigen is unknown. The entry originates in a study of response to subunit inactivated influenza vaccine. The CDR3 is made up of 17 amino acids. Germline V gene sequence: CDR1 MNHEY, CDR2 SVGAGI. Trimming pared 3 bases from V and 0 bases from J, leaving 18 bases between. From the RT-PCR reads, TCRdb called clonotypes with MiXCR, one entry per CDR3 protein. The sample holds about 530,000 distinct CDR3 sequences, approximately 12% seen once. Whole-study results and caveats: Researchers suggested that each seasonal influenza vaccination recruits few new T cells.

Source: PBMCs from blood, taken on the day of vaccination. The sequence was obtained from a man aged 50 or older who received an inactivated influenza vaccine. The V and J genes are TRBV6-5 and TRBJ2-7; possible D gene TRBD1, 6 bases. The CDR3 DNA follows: TGTGCCAGCAGTTATGGGGGACAAGGGCTCTCCTCCTACGAGCAGTACTTC. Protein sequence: CASSYGGQGLSSYEQYF.